This T cell receptor (beta chain) was captured in a study of T cells after yellow fever vaccination. V lost 1 base and J 11 bases, leaving 6 bases between the germline ends. The CDR3 spans 11 residues. The germline V gene encodes CDR1 LGHNA and CDR2 YSLEER. This clonotype appeared a single time. It was through 5'RACE template switching that TCR cDNA was made, with a universal primer site and UMIs added. TCRdb redid the calling of the 5' RACE reads with MiXCR, one entry per CDR3 protein. The sample lists hundreds of thousands of distinct CDR3 sequences, 13% occurring once. The TCR was taken from a man aged 30-40 years who received the YFV17D yellow fever vaccine. Sequenced material: PBMCs, taken on the day of the yellow fever booster vaccination. V is TRBV4-3 and J is TRBJ2-4, with D possibly TRBD2 on 6 matching bases. CDR3 coding DNA: TGCGCCAGCAGCCAAGGGGAGGTTCAGTACTTC. It specifies CASSQGEVQYF.